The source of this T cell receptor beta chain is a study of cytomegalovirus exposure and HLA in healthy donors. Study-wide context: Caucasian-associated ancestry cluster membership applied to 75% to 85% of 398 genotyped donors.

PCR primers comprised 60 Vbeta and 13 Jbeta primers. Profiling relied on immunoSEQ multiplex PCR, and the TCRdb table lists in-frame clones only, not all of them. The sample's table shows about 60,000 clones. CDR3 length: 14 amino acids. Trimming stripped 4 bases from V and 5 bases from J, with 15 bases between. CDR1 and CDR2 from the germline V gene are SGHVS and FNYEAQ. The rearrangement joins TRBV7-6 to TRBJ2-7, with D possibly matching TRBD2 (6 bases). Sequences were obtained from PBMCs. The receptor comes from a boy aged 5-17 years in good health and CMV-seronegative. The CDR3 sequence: CASSSEVGRNEQYF. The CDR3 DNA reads TGTGCCAGCAGCTCCGAAGTCGGGAGAAACGAGCAGTACTTC.